Shown below are 29 T cell receptor beta chains from a single sample sequenced in a study of shared clonotypes between healthy human individuals. Sequencing used immunoSEQ multiplex PCR; TCRdb keeps in-frame clones, though not all of them. The sample carries around 2,000,000 clones, over 85% recorded once. CD45RO-negative, CCR7-positively selected cells formed the naive CD8 fraction, excluding terminally differentiated effector memory CD45RA+ cells. What was sequenced was naive CD8+ T cells sorted from blood. The receptors come from a man in his late teens or twenties in good health.

CDR3 in DNA: TGTGCCAGCAGCTTCTTCGAAACAGGGTTTGACACTGAAGCTTTCTTT. This sequence encodes CASSFFETGFDTEAFF. The chain recombines TRBV7-9 with TRBJ1-1, with D perhaps TRBD1 (6 bases). The germline V gene has CDR1 SEHNR and CDR2 FQNEAQ (reference sequence). The V gene lost 3 bases and the J gene lost 3 bases, with 17 bases spanning the gap. CDR3 length equals 16 residues.

The chain recombines TRBV6-1 with TRBJ1-3; D not resolved. The CDR3 totals 15 residues. Germline V CDR1 and CDR2: MNHNS, SASEGT. The V and J ends lost 5 bases and 1 base respectively, with 12 bases between them. CDR3 sequence: CASSTLRESGNTIYF. DNA for the CDR3: TGTGCCAGCAGTACCCTGCGGGAGTCTGGAAACACCATATATTTT.

This chain links TRBV28 with TRBJ2-7; weak D call: TRBD1 (5 bases). There are 15 residues in the CDR3. V shed 2 bases and J shed 3 bases, with 14 bases lying between them. Germline assignment: CDR1 MDHEN and CDR2 SYDVKM. As DNA, the CDR3 is TGTGCCAGCAGTTTACCACCGGACGGACACTACGAGCAGTACTTC. It yields the protein CASSLPPDGHYEQYF.

V and J are TRBV4-3 and TRBJ2-7; the D is unclear. The CDR3 consists of 14 residues. Germline CDR1 and CDR2: LGHNA and YSLEER. Trimming stripped 4 bases from V and 3 bases from J, with 13 bases between. In nucleotides, the CDR3 is TGCGCCAGCAGCCCGAACACCGTGGGCTACGAGCAGTACTTC. This translates into CASSPNTVGYEQYF.

Turning to this clone: Other DNA sequences of this sample code for an identical CDR3. This chain links TRBV6-5 with TRBJ2-7; TRBD1 agrees at 7 bases. Per germline, CDR1 MNHEY and CDR2 SVGAGI. V dropped 0 bases and J dropped 1; count of bases not matched to a gene: 6. The CDR3 spans 16 residues. CDR3 DNA: TGTGCCAGCAGTTACTCGACAGGGCACCTTTCCTACGAGCAGTACTTC. Protein product: CASSYSTGHLSYEQYF.

The V call is TRBV4-1, the J call TRBJ1-5; D may be TRBD1 (5 bases). Trimming pared 3 bases from V and 5 bases from J, leaving 14 bases between. The CDR3 spans 15 residues. Germline-derived CDR1 and CDR2 are MGHRA and YSYEKL. CDR3 nucleotide sequence: TGCGCCAGCAGCCAGGTCCAGGGATTGGATCAGCCCCAGCATTTT. Translated: CASSQVQGLDQPQHF.

This sequence joins TRBV28 and TRBJ2-4; D may correspond to TRBD1 or TRBD2 (5 bases each). The CDR3 covers 13 residues. Per the germline V gene, CDR1 is MDHEN and CDR2 is SYDVKM. V was trimmed by 3 bases and J by 9 bases, leaving 12 bases between them. Here the CDR3 DNA reads TGTGCCAGCAGTTTCCAGGGTCGGGGCATTCAGTACTTC. It is translated as CASSFQGRGIQYF.

This clone appeared once. The same CDR3 can be traced to other DNA sequences in this sample. This rearrangement joins TRBV4-3 to TRBJ1-1; no definite D call. The CDR3 loop spans 16 amino acids. CDR1 is LGHNA and CDR2 is YSLEER in the germline V gene. The V end lost 0 bases, the J end lost 5 bases, and 16 bases lay between the germline ends. CDR3 nucleotides: TGCGCCAGCAGCCAAGATTCGGAGGGAAGAGGGACTGAAGCTTTCTTT. Its translation: CASSQDSEGRGTEAFF.

The rearrangement joins TRBV9 to TRBJ2-5; TRBD2 might be the D (6 bases). V shed 0 bases and J shed 0 bases, with 12 bases lying between them. Germline V gene sequence: CDR1 SGDLS, CDR2 YYNGEE. The CDR3 loop spans 16 amino acids. The CDR3 nucleotides are TGTGCCAGCAGCGTAGACGGGACTGGAAACCAAGAGACCCAGTACTTC. Translating it yields CASSVDGTGNQETQYF.

The chain joins TRBV27 to TRBJ2-3; TRBD1 matches 7 bases. Germline CDR1 is MNHEY and CDR2 is SMNVEV (reference sequence). There are 13 residues in the CDR3. Germline trimming cut 5 bases from V and 4 bases from J; bases unmatched to any gene: 3. The CDR3 loop is CASSTRGPDTQYF. In DNA form, the CDR3 reads TGTGCCAGCAGTACTAGGGGGCCAGATACGCAGTATTTT.

This chain uses TRBV6-5 with TRBJ1-1; the D gene is possibly TRBD1 (6 bases). V was clipped by 7 bases and J by 5 bases, with 14 bases between them. This CDR3 has 13 residues. Germline V lookup: CDR1 MNHEY, CDR2 SVGAGI. CDR3 loop: CASKQGWWTEAFF. For the CDR3, the DNA is TGTGCCAGCAAACAGGGCTGGTGGACTGAAGCTTTCTTT.

The J gene is TRBJ2-3, the V gene TRBV27; maybe TRBD2 (5 bases). This CDR3 spans 17 amino acids. Trimming removed 7 bases at V and 2 bases at J, with 22 bases between. CDR1 is MNHEY, CDR2 SMNVEV, per germline (reference sequence). The CDR3 protein is CASTPWESRSHTDTQYF. CDR3 nucleotide sequence: TGTGCCAGCACCCCGTGGGAGAGCCGAAGCCACACAGATACGCAGTATTTT.

The chain links TRBV28 to TRBJ2-7, with D maybe TRBD1 (6 bases). CDR3 size: 18 residues. V shed 6 bases and J shed 0 bases, with 24 bases lying between them. Germline V gene sequence: CDR1 MDHEN, CDR2 SYDVKM. For the CDR3, the DNA is TGTGCCAGCAGCTTCACCGGGACACCCCGTTTCGCCTCCTACGAGCAGTACTTC. Protein sequence: CASSFTGTPRFASYEQYF.

V gene TRBV20-1 combines with J gene TRBJ2-1; a weak D match, TRBD2 (6 bases). The CDR3 extends over 11 amino acids. CDR1 DFQATT and CDR2 SNEGSKA come from the germline V gene (reference sequence). Trimming removed 5 bases from V and 6 bases from J, with 8 bases in between. The CDR3 reads CSAGTFNEQFF. The CDR3 nucleotides read TGCAGTGCTGGGACTTTCAATGAGCAGTTCTTC.

The J gene is TRBJ2-1, the V gene TRBV27; 10 bases match TRBD2. Germline values: CDR1 MNHEY, CDR2 SMNVEV (reference sequence). This CDR3 region has 14 residues. V shed 3 bases, J shed 10 bases, and the junction held 6 bases outside the gene matches. The CDR3 region has the DNA TGTGCCAGCAGTTTCGCTAGCGGGGGATACGAGCAGTTCTTC. This sequence encodes CASSFASGGYEQFF.

The chain uses TRBV28 and TRBJ2-3; D ambiguous. CDR1 is MDHEN, CDR2 SYDVKM, per germline. The V gene lost 6 bases and the J gene lost 6 bases, with 16 bases spanning the gap. This CDR3 has 14 residues. The CDR3 reads CASSPTTVTDTQYF. In DNA form, the CDR3 reads TGTGCCAGCAGCCCGACGACGGTAACCGATACGCAGTATTTT.

The chain carries TRBV2 and TRBJ2-2; D is ambiguous. The CDR3 extends over 12 amino acids. The germline V gene has CDR1 SNHLY and CDR2 FYNNEI. V was clipped by 6 bases and J by 6 bases, with 8 bases between them. This chain's CDR3 is CASRFASGELFF. CDR3 in DNA: TGTGCCAGCAGGTTTGCTTCCGGGGAGCTGTTTTTT.

With respect to this clone: Other DNA sequences of this sample code for an identical CDR3. V gene TRBV5-1 combines with J gene TRBJ2-7; the D gene could be TRBD1 or TRBD2 (5 bases each). In germline, CDR1 is SGHRS, CDR2 YFSETQ. This CDR3 is built from 13 residues. The V end lost 1 base, the J end lost 2 bases, and 7 bases lay between the germline ends. The DNA of the CDR3 is TGCGCCAGCAGCTTGCGGGGCACCTACGAGCAGTACTTC. Protein sequence: CASSLRGTYEQYF. Based on the CDR3 plus reference TRBV5-1 and TRBJ2-7, the full variable domain is KAGVTQTPRYLIKTRGQQVTLSCSPISGHRSVSWYQQTPGQGLQFLFEYFSETQRNKGNFPGRFSGRQFSNSRSEMNVSTLELGDSALYLCASSLRGTYEQYFGPGTRLTVT.

As regards this clone: Other DNA sequences of this sample code for an identical CDR3. The chain employs TRBV2 and TRBJ2-2, with D tentatively TRBD1 (6 bases). Trimming left V 1 base short and J 5 bases short, with 11 bases between. From germline, CDR1 is SNHLY and CDR2 FYNNEI. CDR3 length: 15 residues. CDR3 region: CASSEVVGATGELFF. The CDR3 DNA reads TGTGCCAGCAGTGAAGTAGTGGGGGCGACCGGGGAGCTGTTTTTT.

This clone was detected only once. At one end the junction does not follow the germline gene, possibly because of a read error. The CDR3 nucleotides read TGTGCCAGCAGCGGGCGCCGACAGGGCTCTGAAACTTTCTTT. Translating it yields CASSGRRQGSETFF. This chain uses TRBV9 with TRBJ1-1; TRBD1 aligns across 7 bases. The CDR3 is 14 residues long. Germline CDR1 SGDLS, CDR2 YYNGEE.

The chain employs TRBV30 and TRBJ1-1, with 8 bases identical to TRBD1. The CDR3 contains 16 residues. Trimming took 1 base from V and 2 from J; bases not matched to a gene: 9. Germline V gives CDR1 GTSNPN, CDR2 SVGIG (reference sequence). The CDR3 loop reads CAWSGAGQGINTEAFF. CDR3 coding DNA: TGTGCCTGGAGTGGTGCTGGACAGGGAATAAACACTGAAGCTTTCTTT.

The chain uses TRBV27 and TRBJ2-1, with 9 bases lining up with TRBD2. The CDR3 runs 14 residues. The V segment lost 7 bases and the J segment 9 bases; nucleotides outside the gene matches: 10. Germline V gene lookup returns CDR1 MNHEY and CDR2 SMNVEV (reference sequence). This CDR3 reads CASIPIAGGTEQFF. The CDR3 DNA reads TGTGCCAGCATCCCTATTGCGGGGGGGACTGAGCAGTTCTTC.

As to this clone: A junction end diverges from the germline sequence, so it may reflect a read error. This chain links TRBV13 with TRBJ2-3, with 10 nucleotides matching TRBD2. The germline V gene has CDR1 PRHDT and CDR2 FYEKMQ (reference sequence). The CDR3 loop spans 16 amino acids. CDR3 region: CASSIGLADSTDTQYF. The CDR3 nucleotides are TGTGCCAGCAGCATAGGACTAGCGGACAGCACAGATACGCAGTATTTT.

Concerning this clone: One end of the junction does not line up with germline, which may come from a read error. The J gene is TRBJ2-1, the V gene TRBV5-6; D might be TRBD2 (6 bases). Germline CDR1 and CDR2: SGHDT and YYEEEE. The CDR3 runs 12 residues. The CDR3 region is CASGFGGNEQFF. The CDR3, as DNA: TGTGCCAGCGGCTTCGGGGGCAATGAGCAGTTCTTC.

This sequence joins TRBV19 and TRBJ1-2, with D maybe TRBD1 (5 bases). V lost 6 bases to trimming and J lost 6 bases, with 14 bases between them. This CDR3 spans 13 amino acids. Germline lookup yields CDR1 LNHDA and CDR2 SQIVND (reference sequence). The CDR3 nucleotides are TGTGCCAGTAGCCTTATTCCAGGGAATGGCTACACCTTC. Translated: CASSLIPGNGYTF.

About this clone: At the DNA level, this CDR3 is encoded by other sequences in the same sample as well. V gene TRBV27 combines with J gene TRBJ2-7, with 11 bases matching TRBD2. Unmatched junction bases numbered 4, after V lost 6 bases and J lost 3 bases. This CDR3 has 14 amino acids. From germline, CDR1 is MNHEY and CDR2 SMNVEV (reference sequence). The CDR3 reads CASSHGTSGYEQYF. The DNA of the CDR3 is TGTGCCAGCAGCCACGGGACTAGCGGCTACGAGCAGTACTTC.

The rearrangement links TRBV5-6 to TRBJ1-6; the D is unclear. The germline V and J ends were trimmed by 0 bases and 3 bases, with 7 bases remaining between them. The CDR3 is made up of 15 amino acids. Germline V gene data show CDR1 as SGHDT and CDR2 as YYEEEE. The CDR3 bases are TGTGCCAGCAGCTTGGGTGAGGGCTATAATTCACCCCTCCACTTT. This codes for CASSLGEGYNSPLHF.

This chain uses TRBV7-8 with TRBJ2-3, with D uncertain. The CDR3 runs to 15 residues. The V gene's germline CDR1 is SGHVS and CDR2 FQNEAQ. Trimming took 4 bases from V and 0 from J, leaving 11 bases between them. The CDR3, as DNA: TGTGCCAGCAGCTCCATTGTGTCCAGCACAGATACGCAGTATTTT. This gives the protein CASSSIVSSTDTQYF.

This chain links TRBV4-1 with TRBJ2-2; unclear D gene. Trimming took off 2 bases at V and 4 bases at J, with 8 bases between the two ends. Germline V gene lookup returns CDR1 MGHRA and CDR2 YSYEKL. This CDR3 is 14 amino acids long. In DNA form, the CDR3 reads TGCGCCAGCAGCCAACAGGATCGCACCGGGGAGCTGTTTTTT. As protein: CASSQQDRTGELFF.